This T cell receptor beta chain was found in a study of T cell repertoires and HLA-DP antigens (dated 2018 in TCRdb). Turning to the overall study: An in vitro model of CD4+ T cell alloreactivity against allogeneic HLA-DP presented by transduced HeLa cells was used in the study. Compared with self, one alloantigen differed at one amino acid in the peptide-binding groove and the other differed at ten, modelling structurally similar versus dissimilar alloantigens. Of the three donors, two were male and one was female, and their ages ranged from the 18-to-29 age band up to the 60-to-69 age band. The average DNA input was roughly 220 ng for sorted CD137+CD4+ samples versus approximately 1,100 ng for pre-culture CD4+ samples.

TCRB CDR3 regions were amplified with the immunoSEQ multiplex PCR using forward primers for 54 TRBV segments and reverse primers for 13 TRBJ segments. Pre-culture CD4+ samples were sequenced at deep resolution with a target of 210,000 or so T cell genomes. Sequencing of the amplicons on an Illumina HiSeq System generated 87 bp reads spanning the CDR3. From the authors' description of their analysis: PCR and sequencing errors in the reads were corrected, and alignment to IMGT reference sequences was used to define CDR3 regions. Template and unique rearrangement counts were estimated using synthetic template pools. Clonality was calculated as 1 minus Pielou's evenness. The Daley-Smith estimator was used to estimate richness. Morisita's index served as the measure of repertoire overlap. Clones found in cultured samples but undetected in the pre-culture repertoire of the corresponding donor were defined as low-abundance clones. TCRdb carries this immuneACCESS record with in-frame sequences only. Its versions omit some clonotypes, under half of them owing to an unresolved V gene in the studies checked, with the rest unexplained. The V and J calls and clone size were taken over from that table, and D and trimming were inferred from the DNA. In all, the sample holds around 90,000 clones, and roughly nine tenths of those were seen once. The top ten clones comprise roughly 1.6% of the sample.

Based on the germline V gene, the CDR1 and CDR2 sequences are SGDLS and YYNGEE. Deletion took 3 bases off V and 0 bases off J, with a span of 19 bases between the germline ends. The CDR3 runs 18 amino acids, cysteine and phenylalanine included. Only the CDR3 DNA stays, 54 bases, in frame from base 1. Magnetic bead negative selection was used to isolate untouched CD4+ T cells from Ficoll-separated PBMC, with an average purity of approximately 98%. Using magnetic beads, untouched CD4+ T cells were isolated from Ficoll-separated PBMC at approximately 98% purity, with only negligible CD8+ contamination. Donors were three healthy blood donors whose buffy coats supplied peripheral blood mononuclear cells. CMV seronegative status was shared by all three donors. The DNeasy Blood & Tissue Kit was used for extraction of genomic DNA. For each subject, genomic DNA from sorted CD137+CD4+ cells and from pre-culture CD4+ baseline samples underwent TCRB sequencing.

The full study reports these points: Clonality of sorted CD137+ cells was similar against both alloantigens (approximately 0.39) and much higher than in pre-culture samples (about 0.037). An average cumulative frequency of about 36% against one allele and just over 50% against the other was found for clones undetected before culture. Separate analysis of naive and memory CD4+ repertoires was not performed. Limitations included only a few donors, a non-physiological HeLa antigen-presenting system, and the use of total CD4+ responder cells.

On this clone itself: What antigen it recognizes has not been identified. Base quality data are lacking; no much larger clone is found one base away.

Sequencing was done on a sample of CD4+ T cells from PBMCs. This chain is built from TRBV9 and TRBJ2-1; the D gene assignment is ambiguous. This receptor was identified in a man aged 50-60 years in good health and CMV-seronegative. CDR3 region: CASSGPRAVASSYNEQFF. The DNA reads TGTGCCAGCAGCGGCCCCCGGGCGGTCGCGAGCTCCTACAATGAGCAGTTCTTC. This CDR3, with the reference TRBV9 and TRBJ2-1 proteins standing in past its ends, gives the full variable domain DSGVTQTPKHLITATGQRVTLRCSPRSGDLSVYWYQQSLDQGLQFLIQYYNGEERAKGNILERFSAQQFPDLHSELNLSSLELGDSALYFCASSGPRAVASSYNEQFFGPGTRLTVL.